This is a list of T cell receptor beta chains from one sample in a study of blood T cell repertoires in COVID-19. The data were produced by immunoSEQ multiplex PCR, yet TCRdb's version contains in-frame clones alone and is incomplete. The sample consists of more than 200,000 clones, more than 65% of them appearing once. The sample comprised peripheral blood. These receptors were taken from a woman aged 40-49 years with active or convalescent COVID-19. CDR3s leave out the opening cysteine and the closing phenylalanine or tryptophan. A row's size may be missing; if present it is once, few, many or a size class.

>-|TRBV28
ASTGIQNTGELF
>-|TRBV11-2
ASNRVAAGTEAF
>-|TRBV25-1
ASLVTATYEQY
>-|TRBV29-1
SVSWDTPNTGELF
>-|TRBV9
ASSGGANTGELF
>few|TRBV3-1/TRBV3-2
ASSQSTGSTEAF
>-|TRBV2
ASSELGGMNTEAF
>-|TRBV9
ASSDNTGTGGGNTEAF
>-|TRBV6-5
ASTLSRASQPQH
>-|TRBV19
ASRDGGWGGSYNEQF
>-|TRBV10-3
AIGQVMNTEAF
>-|TRBV30
AWGAGGSNQPQH
>-|TRBV2
ASGGRGGFTEAF
>once|TRBV3-1/TRBV3-2
ASSQSRRGGLDEQF
>-|TRBV20-1
SAPRGETQY
>-|TRBV9
ASSSGDPYNSPLH
>-|TRBV2
ASSEALGSFYGYT
>-|TRBV4-1
ASSQEAGKSNYGYT
>-|TRBV27
ASSLGGLKGNTIY
>-|TRBV19
ASSIQQISGNTIY
>-|TRBV11-2
ASSLEQGGVGGTEAF
>-|TRBV6-6
ASSYPGTGQETQY
>-|TRBV5-1
ASSPTTSQETQY
>once|TRBV10-3
AISSDRDTIY
>-|TRBV2
ASSRGVTDTQY
>-|TRBV25-1
ASSEARGSYNSPLH
>-|TRBV7-2
ASSSPWGTPTNYGYT
>-|TRBV5-4
ASSRGETGELF
>-|TRBV5-6
ASTPIGTASTDTQY
>-|TRBV11-2
ASSLAGTSNTEAF
>-|TRBV11-2
ASSLDRRVETQY
>-|TRBV13
ASGAGGPLGEQY
>-|TRBV12-3/TRBV12-4
ASSLQVESPQH
>-|TRBV11-2
ASSSTGNYGYT
>-|TRBV29-1
SVEGGDYEQY
>-|TRBV5-1
ASSLAGMNTEAF
>-|TRBV28
ASSEIADLAGNTIY
>-|TRBV6-5
ASSYSWGGADEQF